The sequence of this T cell receptor beta chain was determined in a study of CD8+ T cells in alopecia areata. Study-level results: Among the top 100, expanded CD8+ clones, as well as scalp clonality, were significantly decreased by tofacitinib.

Concerning this clone itself: Its antigen remains unknown.

The CDR3 spans 10 residues. Trimming stripped 1 base from V and 9 bases from J, with 4 bases between. Germline CDR1 reads SQVTM; CDR2 reads ANQGSEA. After isolation, RNA underwent reverse transcription to generate cDNA as the sequencing template. Sequencing used immunoSEQ multiplex PCR; TCRdb keeps in-frame clones, though not all of them. This sample has about 90,000 clones, with roughly 46% found just once. Indicated treatment: oral pan-JAK inhibitor, 5-10 mg twice daily. Lesional scalp punch biopsies and peripheral blood were collected from alopecia areata patients. The origin of this receptor is a human donor with alopecia areata. Sequencing was performed on CD8+ T cells sorted from blood, taken at week 24, from a patient treated with tofacitinib. This chain connects TRBV29-1 to TRBJ2-1; D remains ambiguous. CDR3 sequence reads: CSVEAREQFF. The CDR3 DNA reads TGCAGCGTTGAAGCTCGTGAGCAGTTCTTC.